The clone carrying this T cell receptor beta chain has at least ten counts. What it recognizes is unknown. Germline loops: CDR1 DFQATT, CDR2 SNEGSKA (reference sequence). Trimming removed 3 bases from V and 7 bases from J, with 22 bases in between. The CDR3 runs to 17 residues. The record originates from a study of T-cell memory formation after mild COVID-19. MiXCR was run by TCRdb on the 5' RACE reads, yielding one entry per CDR3 protein. The profile shows 120,000 to 150,000 distinct CDR3 sequences, approximately 5.7% of them singletons. Study findings and constraints: Clones shrinking from day 15 to 85 showed even CD4/CD8 mixes; later expanders tilted CD4+. For contracting clones, CD4+ ones sat mainly in CM and EM, CD8+ in EMRA.

J is TRBJ1-6 and V is TRBV20-1, with D possibly matching TRBD1 (6 bases). Source material: PBMCs or a T cell subset sorted from them (not recorded which). The receptor's source is an adult woman who had mild COVID-19 (a few samples of this study predate the infection). Cell type and time point are not known. The chain's CDR3 is CSASQFTSAGGNSPLHF. As DNA, the CDR3 is TGCAGTGCTAGCCAGTTTACGTCGGCGGGGGGCAATTCACCCCTCCACTTT.